The 28 T cell receptor beta chains presented below share a single source sample, sequenced in a study of vaccination effects on CD4 cells after COVID-19. Sequencing used immunoSEQ multiplex PCR; TCRdb keeps in-frame clones, though not all of them. The sample includes about 45,000 clones, just over 75% of them seen just once. In the ViraFEST assay, antigen-specific CD4+ clonotypes were identified by expansion after peptide-pool stimulation. Following 10 days of culture, CD4+ T cells were isolated. Having tested negative for nucleocapsid antibodies, the vaccine recipients showed no prior SARS-CoV-2 infection. Their antigens remain unidentified. The sequenced sample was CD4+ T cells from PBMCs cultured with SARS-CoV-2 spike peptides, obtained before COVID-19 vaccination. All receptors come from a human donor who received a COVID-19 vaccine.

The chain employs TRBV5-1 and TRBJ2-5; D gene unclear. The CDR3 spans 14 residues. Germline loops: CDR1 SGHRS, CDR2 YFSETQ. Between the trimmed V and J ends, which lost 1 base and 1 base, there was a span of 8 bases. As DNA, the CDR3 is TGCGCCAGCAGCTTGTATGGACCCCAAGAGACCCAGTACTTC. Amino acids: CASSLYGPQETQYF.

This CDR3 reads CASSLSTGGFSIQYF. DNA of the CDR3: TGTGCCAGCAGCTTATCGACAGGGGGCTTTAGCATTCAGTACTTC. The J gene is TRBJ2-4, the V gene TRBV7-8, with 10 nucleotides matching TRBD1. Germline lookup yields CDR1 SGHVS and CDR2 FQNEAQ. The CDR3 spans 15 residues. V shed 2 bases and J 9 bases; nucleotides not matched to a gene: 7.

J is TRBJ2-5 and V is TRBV6-5, with D possibly matching TRBD1 (6 bases). Germline CDR1 reads MNHEY; CDR2 reads SVGAGI. This CDR3 comprises 14 residues. V was pared by 5 bases and J by 7 bases, with 17 bases between. The CDR3 region is CASSTLDSLGTQYF. CDR3 nucleotides: TGTGCCAGCAGTACCCTGGACAGCTTAGGGACCCAGTACTTC.

V gene TRBV5-5 combines with J gene TRBJ1-4; no firm D call. Germline assignment: CDR1 SGHKS and CDR2 YYEKEE (reference sequence). Trimming took off 4 bases at V and 0 bases at J, with 10 bases between the two ends. The CDR3 loop spans 15 amino acids. In nucleotides, the CDR3 is TGTGCCAGCAGCCTGAGCACATCAACTAATGAAAAACTGTTTTTT. Residues: CASSLSTSTNEKLFF.

The chain employs TRBV19 and TRBJ1-1, with TRBD1 identical over 9 bases. Trimming cost V 7 bases and J 0 bases; bases outside gene matches: 12. CDR1 and CDR2 (germline): LNHDA, SQIVND (reference sequence). The CDR3 extends over 17 amino acids. CDR3 protein: CASISGGTGRLNTEAFF. DNA of the CDR3: TGTGCCAGTATTTCGGGTGGGACAGGGCGGTTGAACACTGAAGCTTTCTTT.

In its sample, this clone was seen once. The genes are TRBV6-1 and TRBJ2-7; TRBD1 matches 10 bases. V trimming: 2 bases; J trimming: 3 bases; junction bases outside the gene matches: 10. Germline lookup yields CDR1 MNHNS and CDR2 SASEGT. This CDR3 comprises 17 residues. DNA of the CDR3: TGTGCCAGCAGTGAATCTGGACAGGGGGTAAAGTTCTACGAGCAGTACGTC. Its protein product is CASSESGQGVKFYEQYV.

J is TRBJ1-3 and V is TRBV3-1 (or the pseudogene TRBV3-2); 8 bases map to TRBD1. J was trimmed by 0 bases and V by 5 bases; bases with no gene match: 6. Germline CDR1 is LGHDT and CDR2 is YNNKEL (reference sequence). The CDR3 contains 16 residues. CDR3 residues: CASSERTGPSGNTIYF. The DNA of the CDR3 is TGTGCCAGCAGCGAGCGGACAGGGCCCTCTGGAAACACCATATATTTT.

The V gene is TRBV5-5, the J gene TRBJ1-6; D uncertain. The germline gives CDR1 SGHKS, CDR2 YYEKEE (reference sequence). The CDR3 covers 17 residues. With 4 bases removed from V and 0 bases from J, the gap between germline ends came to 14 bases. Here the CDR3 DNA reads TGTGCCAGCAGCCCGAGGGTTGATAGCTCCTATAATTCACCCCTCCACTTT. It specifies CASSPRVDSSYNSPLHF.

The V gene is TRBV27, the J gene TRBJ2-5; no firm D call. Between the trimmed V and J ends, which lost 5 bases and 2 bases, there was a span of 9 bases. The CDR3 covers 13 residues. Germline V CDR1 and CDR2: MNHEY, SMNVEV (reference sequence). This chain's CDR3 is CASSPYSQETQYF. For the CDR3, the DNA is TGTGCCAGCAGTCCCTACAGTCAAGAGACCCAGTACTTC.

In this sample, this clone turned up a few times. V and J are TRBV2 and TRBJ2-1; 9 nucleotides align to TRBD1. Looked up from germline, CDR1 is SNHLY and CDR2 is FYNNEI. The CDR3 loop spans 14 amino acids. The V and J ends lost 6 bases and 2 bases, in that order; junction bases with no gene match: 2. CDR3 region: CASRDRGTYNEQFF. For the CDR3, the DNA is TGTGCCAGCAGAGACAGGGGGACCTACAATGAGCAGTTCTTC.

This rearrangement joins TRBV6-5 to TRBJ2-3; D remains ambiguous. CDR3 length equals 13 residues. V shed 8 bases and J shed 2 bases, with 11 bases lying between them. CDR1 MNHEY and CDR2 SVGAGI come from the germline V gene. CDR3: CASCDGDTDTQYF. The CDR3 DNA is TGTGCCAGCTGCGACGGAGACACAGATACGCAGTATTTT.

This chain joins TRBV7-3 and TRBJ2-7; 12 bases fit TRBD2. This CDR3 is 16 amino acids long. CDR1 is SGHTA and CDR2 is FQGTGA in the germline V gene. V was clipped by 5 bases and J by 0 bases; unmatched bases: 5. CDR3 protein: CASSVTSGGFSYEQYV. Written as DNA, the CDR3 is TGTGCCAGCAGCGTTACTAGCGGGGGGTTCTCCTACGAGCAGTACGTC.

J is TRBJ2-5 and V is TRBV5-1; unclear D gene. The CDR3 loop spans 15 amino acids. V was trimmed by 0 bases and J by 1 base, leaving 10 bases between them. Germline V gene data show CDR1 as SGHRS and CDR2 as YFSETQ. This CDR3 reads CASSLAADFQETQYF. The DNA for the CDR3 is TGCGCCAGCAGCTTGGCCGCAGATTTCCAAGAGACCCAGTACTTC. Full variable domain (outside the CDR3, taken from reference TRBV5-1 and TRBJ2-5): KAGVTQTPRYLIKTRGQQVTLSCSPISGHRSVSWYQQTPGQGLQFLFEYFSETQRNKGNFPGRFSGRQFSNSRSEMNVSTLELGDSALYLCASSLAADFQETQYFGPGTRLLVL.

The genes are TRBV6-2 or TRBV6-3 and TRBJ2-7; 7 bases match TRBD1. Germline V CDR1 and CDR2: MNHEY, SVGEGT. The ends lost 6 bases at V and 1 base at J; junction bases unmatched: 9. This CDR3 is built from 15 residues. The CDR3 DNA reads as TGTGCCAGCAGCAGACGGACAGGACCTTCCTACGAGCAGTACGTC. This sequence encodes CASSRRTGPSYEQYV.

This chain links TRBV6-5 with TRBJ2-7, with D unresolved. CDR1 is MNHEY, CDR2 SVGAGI, per germline. The CDR3 sequence is 13 residues long. Trimming stripped 4 bases from V and 4 bases from J, with 11 bases between. CDR3 sequence reads: CASSSDPLYEQYV. DNA for the CDR3: TGTGCCAGCAGTTCAGACCCTCTATACGAGCAGTACGTC.

The chain couples TRBV14 to TRBJ2-2, with D possibly being TRBD1 (5 bases). Between the trimmed V and J ends, which lost 9 bases and 5 bases, there was a span of 16 bases. There are 14 residues in the CDR3. CDR1 SGHDN and CDR2 FVKESK come from the germline V gene. CDR3 region: CARQGRSLTGELFF. CDR3 sequence (DNA): TGTGCCAGGCAGGGTAGGTCGTTAACCGGGGAGCTGTTTTTT.

The chain couples TRBV21-1 to TRBJ1-1. TRBV21-1 represents a pseudogene. CDR3 size: 11 residues. The CDR3 protein is CASSKRGGAFF. CDR3 coding DNA: TGTGCCAGCAGCAAACGTGGGGGAGCTTTCTTT.

In this sample, this clone turned up once. The chain has TRBV29-1 and TRBJ1-3; D not resolved. V was pared by 5 bases and J by 0 bases, with 8 bases between. This CDR3 spans 13 amino acids. The germline V gene has CDR1 SQVTM and CDR2 ANQGSEA. CDR3 nucleotide sequence: TGCAGCGTTCAAAAGAACTCTGGAAACACCATATATTTT. Translating it yields CSVQKNSGNTIYF.

The chain links TRBV6-1 to TRBJ2-7; the D gene is possibly TRBD1 (6 bases). The germline V gene encodes CDR1 MNHNS and CDR2 SASEGT. V gave up 3 bases and J gave up 6 bases, with 12 bases separating them. The CDR3 has 13 residues. This chain's CDR3 is CASSDVAGAEQYV. CDR3 nucleotide sequence: TGTGCCAGCAGTGATGTGGCAGGGGCCGAGCAGTACGTC.

The J gene is TRBJ2-6, the V gene TRBV6-5, with TRBD2 as a possible D gene (5 bases). CDR1 MNHEY and CDR2 SVGAGI come from the germline V gene. V lost 6 bases and J 1 base, leaving 10 bases between the germline ends. This CDR3 contains 15 residues. The CDR3 is CASRLLVSGANVLTF. In nucleotides, the CDR3 is TGTGCCAGCAGGTTACTAGTATCTGGGGCCAACGTCCTGACTTTC.

The rearrangement joins TRBV4-3 to TRBJ2-2; D might be TRBD1 (5 bases). Trimming left V 0 bases short and J 9 bases short, with 17 bases between. The germline V gene has CDR1 LGHNA and CDR2 YSLEER. The CDR3 runs to 16 residues. For the CDR3, the DNA is TGCGCCAGCAGCCAAGATTTCAGGGCAACAGGCCGGGAGCTGTTTTTT. It specifies CASSQDFRATGRELFF.

V usage is TRBV5-1 and J usage is TRBJ2-2, with TRBD1 identical over 11 bases. The length of the CDR3 is 17 residues. Germline V CDR1 and CDR2: SGHRS, YFSETQ. J was trimmed by 5 bases and V by 0 bases; bases with no gene match: 6. The CDR3 bases are TGCGCCAGCAGCTTGGGGACAGGGGGCGCGGATACCGGGGAGCTGTTTTTT. This translates into CASSLGTGGADTGELFF.

This clone was counted between two and nine times. J is TRBJ2-2 and V is TRBV27, with 9 bases lining up with TRBD2. The CDR3 consists of 17 residues. J was trimmed by 4 bases and V by 2 bases; bases with no gene match: 8. Germline lookup yields CDR1 MNHEY and CDR2 SMNVEV (reference sequence). This chain's CDR3 is CASSLERLAGTTGELFF. The CDR3 DNA sequence: TGTGCCAGCAGTTTAGAGAGGCTAGCGGGGACCACCGGGGAGCTGTTTTTT.

This chain links TRBV2 with TRBJ2-2, with a possible D match to TRBD1 (5 bases). CDR1 SNHLY and CDR2 FYNNEI come from the germline V gene. CDR3 size: 13 residues. V was cut by 5 bases and J by 10 bases, with 14 bases left in between. CDR3: CASSLQTVVELFF. DNA for the CDR3: TGTGCCAGCAGTCTTCAGACAGTTGTGGAGCTGTTTTTT. The full variable domain, rest sourced from reference TRBV2 and TRBJ2-2, is EPEVTQTPSHQVTQMGQEVILRCVPISNHLYFYWYRQILGQKVEFLVSFYNNEISEKSEIFDDQFSVERPDGSNFTLKIRSTKLEDSAMYFCASSLQTVVELFFGEGSRLTVL.

This chain uses TRBV13 with TRBJ1-5, with D possibly TRBD1 on 6 matching bases. The CDR3 consists of 20 residues. Trimming took 0 bases from V and 6 from J, leaving 27 bases between them. Germline V gives CDR1 PRHDT, CDR2 FYEKMQ (reference sequence). The CDR3 reads CASSLGPGAGESFTIQPQHF. DNA for the CDR3: TGTGCCAGCAGCTTAGGCCCGGGGGCGGGTGAGTCGTTTACCATTCAGCCCCAGCATTTT.

The rearrangement uses TRBV2 and TRBJ2-7; D uncertain. CDR3 length equals 13 residues. V lost 2 bases to trimming and J lost 7 bases, with 12 bases between them. The germline V gene encodes CDR1 SNHLY and CDR2 FYNNEI. The CDR3 DNA reads as TGTGCCAGCAGTGAAAGTGAGACGAGAGAGCAGTACGTC. Encoded protein: CASSESETREQYV.

This rearrangement joins TRBV2 to TRBJ2-5, with 13 bases lining up with TRBD2. The V gene end was trimmed by 4 bases and the J gene end by 5 bases; junction bases not matched to a gene: 7. The CDR3 length is 16 residues. CDR1 is SNHLY and CDR2 is FYNNEI in the germline V gene. CDR3 sequence: CASSGTSGGRVETQYF. CDR3 bases: TGTGCCAGCAGTGGGACTAGCGGGGGCAGGGTGGAGACCCAGTACTTC.

J is TRBJ2-5 and V is TRBV5-1, with D unclear. Germline CDR1 is SGHRS and CDR2 is YFSETQ. V lost 2 bases to trimming and J lost 6 bases, with 11 bases between them. This CDR3 is built from 13 residues. The CDR3 DNA reads TGCGCCAGCAGCTTCTCAGCTGCCCAGACCCAGTACTTC. It is translated as CASSFSAAQTQYF. Complete variable domain (other parts from reference TRBV5-1 and TRBJ2-5): KAGVTQTPRYLIKTRGQQVTLSCSPISGHRSVSWYQQTPGQGLQFLFEYFSETQRNKGNFPGRFSGRQFSNSRSEMNVSTLELGDSALYLCASSFSAAQTQYFGPGTRLLVL.